Below are 12 T cell receptor beta chains sequenced from a single sample in a study of T cell responses to AZD1222 COVID-19 vaccine. Sequencing used immunoSEQ multiplex PCR; TCRdb keeps in-frame clones, though not all of them. The sample has approximately 120,000 clones, around nine tenths seen once; the top ten hold around a sixth. The material was peripheral blood, obtained on day 0 of AZD1222 vaccination. The receptor set was obtained from an adult in good health.

This clone was seen just once. V is TRBV3-1 (or the pseudogene TRBV3-2) and J is TRBJ2-3, with 10 bases lining up with TRBD2. The V gene end was trimmed by 0 bases and the J gene end by 1 base; junction bases not matched to a gene: 10. There are 19 residues in the CDR3. Germline loops: CDR1 LGHDT, CDR2 YNNKEL (reference sequence). The CDR3 DNA follows: TGTGCCAGCAGCCAAGATGTTACTAGCGGGGTTAGTGGCACAGATACGCAGTATTTT. As protein: CASSQDVTSGVSGTDTQYF.

This clone was found once. The J gene is TRBJ2-3, the V gene TRBV15; 13 bases fit TRBD2. V was clipped by 4 bases and J by 4 bases; unmatched bases: 5. The germline CDR1 and CDR2 sequences are LNHNV and YYDKDF (reference sequence). The CDR3 is 16 amino acids. The CDR3 is CATSIGTSGTSDTQYF. Here the CDR3 DNA reads TGTGCCACCAGCATTGGGACTAGCGGGACCTCAGATACGCAGTATTTT.

The chain employs TRBV5-4 and TRBJ2-7; D perhaps matches TRBD2 (6 bases). Germline V CDR1 and CDR2: SGHNT, YYREEE (reference sequence). The V gene lost 0 bases and the J gene lost 0 bases, with 10 bases spanning the gap. The length of the CDR3 is 15 residues. DNA for the CDR3: TGTGCCAGCAGCTTGGGCGGGGCGAGCTCCTACGAGCAGTACGTC. This codes for CASSLGGASSYEQYV.

This chain connects TRBV11-3 to TRBJ1-1; 8 nucleotides line up with TRBD1. There are 12 residues in the CDR3. J was trimmed by 8 bases and V by 4 bases; bases with no gene match: 3. Germline lookup yields CDR1 SGHNT and CDR2 YENEEA. CDR3 sequence reads: CASSSRTGEAFF. DNA for the CDR3: TGTGCCAGCAGCTCAAGGACAGGGGAAGCTTTCTTT.

The chain uses TRBV6-5 and TRBJ1-2; weak D call: TRBD1 (5 bases). The CDR3 sequence is 14 residues long. The V gene's germline CDR1 is MNHEY and CDR2 SVGAGI. The ends were cut back, 10 bases at V and 6 bases at J, with 21 bases in the middle. Written as DNA, the CDR3 is TGTGCCAACTCCCCGGGGCCCTATGATGATGGCTACACCTTC. This encodes CANSPGPYDDGYTF.

The chain joins TRBV9 to TRBJ1-3; the D is unclear. CDR1 and CDR2 from the germline V gene are SGDLS and YYNGEE. The CDR3 consists of 14 residues. V dropped 0 bases and J dropped 1 base, with 5 bases sitting between them. CDR3 bases: TGTGCCAGCAGCGTAGGGAGGTCTGGAAACACCATATATTTT. This translates into CASSVGRSGNTIYF.

The chain links TRBV24-1 to TRBJ2-5; D is tentatively TRBD1 or TRBD2 (5 bases each). The V end was cut by 2 bases, the J end by 3 bases, with 15 bases between. The CDR3 covers 16 residues. Per germline, CDR1 KGHDR and CDR2 SFDVKD. The CDR3 DNA sequence: TGTGCCACCAGTGATTACCCCGGGACGTCCAAAGAGACCCAGTACTTC. Encoded protein: CATSDYPGTSKETQYF.

V and J are TRBV18 and TRBJ2-7, with D possibly TRBD1 on 5 matching bases. V was clipped by 2 bases and J by 0 bases, with 5 bases between them. This CDR3 comprises 13 residues. Looked up from germline, CDR1 is KGHSH and CDR2 is LQKENI. DNA for the CDR3: TGTGCCAGCTCACCAGACAGCTCCTACGAGCAGTACGTC. It specifies CASSPDSSYEQYV.

This clone was observed once. The rearrangement uses TRBV5-1 and TRBJ1-1; D remains unclear. V was clipped by 4 bases and J by 1 base, with 14 bases between them. Germline CDR1 is SGHRS and CDR2 is YFSETQ. The CDR3 is 15 amino acids. CDR3 region: CASSVTVPRNTEAFF. The CDR3 DNA reads TGCGCCAGCAGCGTTACGGTTCCGAGGAACACTGAAGCTTTCTTT.

CDR3: CATSRDAREKLFF. In DNA, the CDR3 is TGTGCCACCAGCAGAGACGCCCGGGAAAAACTGTTTTTT. The chain has TRBV15 and TRBJ1-4; no clear D. The CDR3 totals 13 residues. Trimming removed 0 bases from V and 8 bases from J, with 7 bases in between. The germline CDR1 and CDR2 sequences are LNHNV and YYDKDF (reference sequence).

This clone appeared a few times. The V call is TRBV5-1, the J call TRBJ2-2; D is possibly TRBD1 (6 bases). Germline CDR1 reads SGHRS; CDR2 reads YFSETQ. Trimming shortened V by 4 bases and J by 1 base, and 8 bases separated the two germline ends. The length of the CDR3 is 14 residues. Written as DNA, the CDR3 is TGCGCCAGCAGCGAGACAGGGAACACCGGGGAGCTGTTTTTT. Its protein product is CASSETGNTGELFF.

This clone appeared once. The rearrangement joins TRBV3-1 (or the pseudogene TRBV3-2) to TRBJ2-1; 11 bases match TRBD2. The ends lost 4 bases at V and 6 bases at J; junction bases unmatched: 5. The CDR3 loop spans 15 amino acids. CDR1 and CDR2 (germline): LGHDT, YNNKEL (reference sequence). CDR3 amino acids: CASSPGLAGGNEQFF. CDR3 in DNA: TGTGCCAGCAGCCCCGGTCTAGCGGGGGGCAATGAGCAGTTCTTC.